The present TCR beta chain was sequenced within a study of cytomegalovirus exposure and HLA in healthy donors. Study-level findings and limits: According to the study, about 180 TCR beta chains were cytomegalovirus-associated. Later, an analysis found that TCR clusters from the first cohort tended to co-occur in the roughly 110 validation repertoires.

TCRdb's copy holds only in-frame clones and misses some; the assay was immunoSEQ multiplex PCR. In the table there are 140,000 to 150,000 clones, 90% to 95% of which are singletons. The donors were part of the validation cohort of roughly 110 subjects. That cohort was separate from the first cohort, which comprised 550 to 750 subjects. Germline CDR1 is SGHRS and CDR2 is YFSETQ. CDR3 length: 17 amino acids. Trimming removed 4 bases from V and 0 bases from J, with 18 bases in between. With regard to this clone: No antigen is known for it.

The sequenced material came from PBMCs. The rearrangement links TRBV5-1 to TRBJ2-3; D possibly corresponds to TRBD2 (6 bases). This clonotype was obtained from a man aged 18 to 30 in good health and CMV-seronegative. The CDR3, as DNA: TGCGCCAGCAGCCCCCTCCTGGGGGGTTGGAGCACAGATACGCAGTATTTT. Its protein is CASSPLLGGWSTDTQYF.